The 4 T cell receptor beta chains in this list originate from one sample, sequenced in a study of Tregs in tolerant kidney transplant recipients. Mixed chimerism was transient after nonmyeloablative marrow transplants from related graft donors. Measured with immunoSEQ multiplex PCR; TCRdb has only the in-frame clones, and not every one. This table holds approximately 47,000 clones, 89% found once. The material was CD8+ T cells from blood (PBMCs), obtained 12 months after the transplant. Source of these receptors: a human patient who received a combined kidney and bone marrow transplant. Among the T cells, some may be from the graft donor.

The V and J genes are TRBV7-9 and TRBJ2-2; 7 positions match TRBD2. The CDR3 runs 16 residues. V lost 2 bases, J lost 0 bases, and 3 bases stayed unmatched. CDR1 and CDR2 (germline): SEHNR, FQNEAQ (reference sequence). In nucleotides, the CDR3 is TGTGCCAGCAGCTTATTGGGAGGGGCGAACACCGGGGAGCTGTTTTTT. It translates to CASSLLGGANTGELFF.

The chain is built from TRBV7-9 and TRBJ2-1, with D possibly matching TRBD2 (5 bases). Germline V gene data show CDR1 as SEHNR and CDR2 as FQNEAQ (reference sequence). The CDR3 contains 11 residues. Trimming took off 6 bases at V and 9 bases at J, with 9 bases between the two ends. The CDR3 region is CASRSLGEQFF. For the CDR3, the DNA is TGTGCCAGCAGATCACTAGGTGAGCAGTTCTTC.

The table lists this clone with a few counts. The rearrangement uses TRBV2 and TRBJ1-1, with D hard to call. CDR1 and CDR2 from the germline V gene are SNHLY and FYNNEI. CDR3 length: 17 residues. Between the trimmed V and J ends, which lost 2 bases and 2 bases, there was a span of 18 bases. The CDR3 bases are TGTGCCAGCAGTGAATTCCCGGGGTTCGGTGTCAACACTGAAGCTTTCTTT. It is translated as CASSEFPGFGVNTEAFF.

Regarding this clone: At the DNA level, this CDR3 is encoded by other sequences in the same sample as well. The V gene is TRBV4-2, the J gene TRBJ2-1; D call uncertain. Germline CDR1 reads LGHNA; CDR2 reads YNFKEQ. The CDR3 has 12 residues. Trimming left V 6 bases short and J 9 bases short, with 12 bases between. CDR3 sequence: CASRPNSIEQFF. Here the CDR3 DNA reads TGTGCCAGCAGACCCAATTCTATTGAGCAGTTCTTC.